This T cell receptor beta chain came from a study of T cell repertoires in cytomegalovirus infection. TCRdb analysed the reads with MiXCR anew, one entry per CDR3 protein. The repertoire consists of hundreds of thousands of distinct CDR3 sequences, with approximately 40% occurring once and the leading ten covering 2.5% to 3%. CDR1 SGHRS and CDR2 YFSETQ come from the germline V gene. CDR3 size: 14 residues. The ends lost 4 bases at V and 4 bases at J; junction bases unmatched: 6. The rearrangement links TRBV5-1 to TRBJ1-1, with 8 bases that match TRBD1. Sequenced: PBMCs. The sequence was obtained from a human donor in good health (CMV status not recorded). Some clones in this sample may be carry-over from other donors' samples. The CDR3: CASSIGQGGTEAFF. The CDR3 DNA reads as TGCGCCAGCAGCATAGGACAGGGTGGCACTGAAGCTTTCTTT.